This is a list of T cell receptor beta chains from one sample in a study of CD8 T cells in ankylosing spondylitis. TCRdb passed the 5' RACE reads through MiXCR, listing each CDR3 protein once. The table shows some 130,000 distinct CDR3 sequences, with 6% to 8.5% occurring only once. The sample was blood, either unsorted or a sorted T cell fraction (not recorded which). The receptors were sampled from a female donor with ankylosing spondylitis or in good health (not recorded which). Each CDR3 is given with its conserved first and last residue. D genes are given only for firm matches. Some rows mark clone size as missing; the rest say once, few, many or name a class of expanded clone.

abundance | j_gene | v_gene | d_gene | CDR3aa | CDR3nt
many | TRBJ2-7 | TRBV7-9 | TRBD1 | CASSTNDRAHREQYF | TGTGCCAGCAGCACAAACGACAGGGCCCATAGGGAGCAGTACTTC
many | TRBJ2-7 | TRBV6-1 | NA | CASSRGHSYEQYF | TGTGCCAGCAGCCGGGGGCACTCCTACGAGCAGTACTTC
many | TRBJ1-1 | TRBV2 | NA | CASSGDTEAFF | TGTGCCAGCAGTGGGGACACTGAAGCTTTCTTT
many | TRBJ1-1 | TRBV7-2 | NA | CASSLGGGPEAFF | TGTGCCAGCAGCTTAGGCGGGGGGCCTGAAGCTTTCTTT
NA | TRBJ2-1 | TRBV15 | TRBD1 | CATSRDADRGYNEQFF | TGTGCCACCAGCAGAGATGCCGACAGGGGCTACAATGAGCAGTTCTTC
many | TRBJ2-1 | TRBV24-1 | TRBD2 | CATSDSSGGLDNEQFF | TGTGCCACCAGTGATTCCAGCGGGGGGCTTGACAATGAGCAGTTCTTC
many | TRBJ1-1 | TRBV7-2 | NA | CASSTTGTEAFF | TGTGCCAGCAGCACGACAGGCACTGAAGCTTTCTTT
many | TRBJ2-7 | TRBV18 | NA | CASSPVGISSYEQYF | TGTGCCAGCTCACCGGTGGGCATCTCCTCCTACGAGCAGTACTTC
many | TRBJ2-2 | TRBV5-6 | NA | CASSLYGTPGITGELFF | TGTGCCAGCAGCCTATACGGGACCCCGGGCATCACCGGGGAGCTGTTTTTT
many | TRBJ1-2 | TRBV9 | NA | CASSVTPRRDYGYTF | TGTGCCAGCAGCGTAACCCCCAGGAGGGACTATGGCTACACCTTC
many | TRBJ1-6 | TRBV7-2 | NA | CASSHRDGSPLHF | TGTGCCAGCAGCCATAGGGACGGTTCACCCCTCCACTTT
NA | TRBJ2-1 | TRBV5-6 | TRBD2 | CASSLAGGADNEQFF | TGTGCCAGCAGCCTAGCGGGGGGGGCCGACAATGAGCAGTTCTTC
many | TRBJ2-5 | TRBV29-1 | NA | CSVDREQARDATQYF | TGCAGCGTTGACCGGGAACAAGCCCGTGACGCGACCCAGTACTTC
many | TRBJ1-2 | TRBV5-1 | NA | CASSLDGQRTYGYTF | TGCGCCAGCAGCTTGGACGGACAGAGAACCTATGGCTACACCTTC
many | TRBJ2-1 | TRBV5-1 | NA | CASSLDGSSYNEQFF | TGCGCCAGCAGCTTGGATGGGAGCTCCTACAATGAGCAGTTCTTC
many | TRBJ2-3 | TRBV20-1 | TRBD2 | CSATRTSGASSSTDTQYF | TGCAGTGCGACTAGGACTAGCGGGGCATCTTCTAGCACAGATACGCAGTATTTT
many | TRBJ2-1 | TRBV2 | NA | CASSPRAFMANNEQFF | TGTGCCAGCAGTCCCCGAGCGTTTATGGCCAACAATGAGCAGTTCTTC
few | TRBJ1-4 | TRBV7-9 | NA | CASSSAGSSNEKLFF | TGTGCCAGCAGCTCCGCCGGGTCCTCTAATGAAAAACTGTTTTTT
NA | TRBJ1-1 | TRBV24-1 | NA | CATSVSRRGNTEAFF | TGTGCCACCAGTGTGAGCAGGCGGGGGAACACTGAAGCTTTCTTT
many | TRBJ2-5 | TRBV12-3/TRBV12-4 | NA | CASKEGAQETQYF | TGTGCCAGCAAGGAGGGGGCTCAAGAGACCCAGTACTTC
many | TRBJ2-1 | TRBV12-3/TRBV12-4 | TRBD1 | CASSLGTGMSNEQFF | TGTGCCAGCAGTTTAGGGACAGGGATGAGCAATGAGCAGTTCTTC
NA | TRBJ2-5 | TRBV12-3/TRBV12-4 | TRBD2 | CASTRSGGAQETQYF | TGTGCCAGCACCCGGAGCGGGGGGGCCCAAGAGACCCAGTACTTC
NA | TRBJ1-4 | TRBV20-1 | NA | CSATGLFGEKLFF | TGCAGTGCCACAGGGTTGTTCGGTGAAAAACTGTTTTTT
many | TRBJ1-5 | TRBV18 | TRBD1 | CASSPGTGRENQPQHF | TGTGCCAGCTCACCCGGGACAGGGAGGGAAAATCAGCCCCAGCATTTT
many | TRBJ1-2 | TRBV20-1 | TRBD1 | CSALRQGSGGYTF | TGCAGTGCCCTCCGACAGGGGAGCGGTGGCTACACCTTC
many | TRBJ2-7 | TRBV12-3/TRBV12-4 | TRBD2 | CASSLARLAWEQYF | TGTGCCAGCAGTTTAGCCAGACTAGCGTGGGAGCAGTACTTC
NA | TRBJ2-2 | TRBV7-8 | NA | CASSLGRAGGELFF | TGTGCCAGCAGCTTAGGACGGGCAGGCGGGGAGCTGTTTTTT
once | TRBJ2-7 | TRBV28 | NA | CASSVVWGYEQYF | TGTGCCAGCAGTGTAGTGTGGGGCTACGAGCAGTACTTC
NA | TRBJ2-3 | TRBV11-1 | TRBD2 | CASSSRLAGGLREDTQYF | TGTGCCAGCAGCTCCCGACTAGCGGGGGGGCTGAGGGAAGATACGCAGTATTTT
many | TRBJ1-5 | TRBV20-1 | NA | CSANREAGSNQPQHF | TGCAGTGCTAACCGGGAGGCGGGGAGCAATCAGCCCCAGCATTTT
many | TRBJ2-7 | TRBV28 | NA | CASSLFGGFSYEQYF | TGTGCCAGCAGTTTATTCGGGGGCTTCTCCTACGAGCAGTACTTC
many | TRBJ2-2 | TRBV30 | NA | CAWSVGATGELFF | TGTGCCTGGAGTGTCGGTGCCACCGGGGAGCTGTTTTTT
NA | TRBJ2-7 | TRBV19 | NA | CASSIERGSYEQYF | TGTGCCAGTAGTATAGAGAGAGGGTCCTACGAGCAGTACTTC
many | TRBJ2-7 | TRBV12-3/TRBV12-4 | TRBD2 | CASSPGTSGGTYEQYF | TGTGCCAGCAGCCCTGGGACTAGCGGGGGGACCTACGAGCAGTACTTC
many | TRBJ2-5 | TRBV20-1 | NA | CSAIGPNRDQYF | TGCAGTGCAATCGGACCCAATAGAGACCAGTACTTC
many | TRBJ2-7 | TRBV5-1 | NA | CASSLEALYEQYF | TGCGCCAGCAGCTTGGAAGCTCTCTACGAGCAGTACTTC
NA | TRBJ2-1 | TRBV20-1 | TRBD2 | CSATRSGGPGEQFF | TGCAGTGCAACCCGTAGCGGGGGGCCAGGCGAGCAGTTCTTC
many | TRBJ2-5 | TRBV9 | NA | CASSLSPHGVSQETQYF | TGTGCCAGCAGCCTTAGCCCTCACGGAGTGAGCCAAGAGACCCAGTACTTC
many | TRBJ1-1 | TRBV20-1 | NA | CSARDKMNTEAFF | TGCAGTGCTAGAGATAAAATGAACACTGAAGCTTTCTTT
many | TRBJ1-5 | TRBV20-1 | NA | CSARQTPDSNQPQHF | TGCAGTGCTAGGCAGACACCCGATAGCAATCAGCCCCAGCATTTT
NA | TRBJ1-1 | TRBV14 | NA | CASRKAGAGGEAFF | TGTGCCAGCAGGAAAGCAGGGGCAGGAGGTGAAGCTTTCTTT
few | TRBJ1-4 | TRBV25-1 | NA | CASSVQKGIEKLFF | TGTGCCAGCAGTGTACAGAAGGGGATTGAAAAACTGTTTTTT
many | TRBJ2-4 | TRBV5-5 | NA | CASSLVPLGLAKNIQYF | TGTGCCAGCAGCTTGGTTCCGTTGGGGCTAGCCAAAAACATTCAGTACTTC
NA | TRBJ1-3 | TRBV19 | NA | CASSTSRSSGNTIYF | TGTGCCAGTAGTACTAGCAGGAGCTCTGGAAACACCATATATTTT
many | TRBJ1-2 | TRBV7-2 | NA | CASSLVPNNYGYTF | TGTGCCAGCAGCTTAGTCCCTAATAACTATGGCTACACCTTC
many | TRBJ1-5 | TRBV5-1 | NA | CASSLVPQPNQPQHF | TGCGCCAGCAGCTTGGTTCCACAACCCAATCAGCCCCAGCATTTT